This TCR beta chain was retrieved from a study of blood T cells in healthy people across ages. The germline V gene encodes CDR1 SGHRS and CDR2 YFSETQ. V was trimmed by 6 bases and J by 5 bases, leaving 18 bases between them. CDR3 length equals 15 residues. For the second PCR, which ran for roughly 6 to 12 cycles, a sample-barcoded 5' primer and a J-beta primer mix were used. MiXCR, run by TCRdb on the 5' RACE reads, gives a single entry per CDR3 protein. The sample lists some 1,800,000 distinct CDR3 sequences, more than 35% seen once, with roughly 24% in the top ten. The chain combines TRBV5-1 with TRBJ2-1; D not certain. Source material: blood. The TCR originated in a human donor in good health. The CDR3 loop reads CASIEFYGVNNEQFF. The CDR3 DNA sequence: TGCGCCAGCATAGAGTTTTACGGTGTTAACAATGAGCAGTTCTTC.